These 18 T cell receptor beta chains share one sample of origin, sequenced in a study of sequential checkpoint blockade in melanoma. Using immunoSEQ multiplex PCR, the repertoire was profiled, and TCRdb retains in-frame clones only, with some absent. The sample consists of under 25,000 clones, more than 75% of them appearing once. Treatment: randomized to nivolumab then ipilimumab (arm A) or the reverse (arm B). The starting material was CD8+ T cells sorted from blood (inferred from file names), obtained from a patient given nivolumab and ipilimumab in sequence. The receptors were gathered from a human donor with melanoma.

This clone was observed a handful of times. The chain has TRBV2 and TRBJ2-3; 7 bases align to TRBD1. Per germline, CDR1 SNHLY and CDR2 FYNNEI. Trimming removed 6 bases from V and 2 bases from J; junction bases left unmatched: 5. The CDR3 is 14 amino acids. CDR3 amino acids: CASRTGTDTDTQYF. CDR3 sequence (DNA): TGTGCCAGCAGAACCGGGACAGACACAGATACGCAGTATTTT.

This rearrangement joins TRBV6-4 to TRBJ1-2; 11 nucleotides match TRBD1. J was trimmed by 7 bases and V by 6 bases; bases with no gene match: 7. CDR1 MRHNA and CDR2 SNTAGT come from the germline V gene. The CDR3 spans 14 residues. CDR3 sequence: CASSPGTGGFGYTF. The CDR3 nucleotides read TGTGCCAGCAGCCCCGGGACAGGGGGGTTTGGCTACACCTTC.

This chain links TRBV9 with TRBJ2-1, with TRBD2 matching over 16 bases. The CDR3 extends over 20 amino acids. Germline assignment: CDR1 SGDLS and CDR2 YYNGEE. V lost 4 bases to trimming and J lost 2 bases; unmatched junction nucleotides: 12. DNA of the CDR3: TGTGCCAGCAGCTTATCGGGACTAGCGGGAGGGCCCCATACCTACAATGAGCAGTTCTTC. Protein product: CASSLSGLAGGPHTYNEQFF. The entire variable domain, with the rest obtained from reference TRBV9 and TRBJ2-1, is as follows: DSGVTQTPKHLITATGQRVTLRCSPRSGDLSVYWYQQSLDQGLQFLIQYYNGEERAKGNILERFSAQQFPDLHSELNLSSLELGDSALYFCASSLSGLAGGPHTYNEQFFGPGTRLTVL.

The rearrangement links TRBV9 to TRBJ2-2; D might be TRBD2 (5 bases). The germline V gene encodes CDR1 SGDLS and CDR2 YYNGEE. Trimming removed 4 bases from V and 1 base from J, with 14 bases in between. The CDR3 is 16 amino acids. CDR3 DNA sequence: TGTGCCAGCAGCCTTAGGTCCAGCGGGAACACCGGGGAGCTGTTTTTT. It encodes CASSLRSSGNTGELFF.

To note about this clone: At the DNA level, this CDR3 is encoded by other sequences in the same sample as well. The chain combines TRBV6-5 with TRBJ1-2; 7 bases fit TRBD1. Germline trimming cut 6 bases from V and 10 bases from J; bases unmatched to any gene: 14. This CDR3 has 14 amino acids. CDR1 and CDR2 (germline): MNHEY, SVGAGI. CDR3 in amino acids: CASSQGGSLSFYTF. Written as DNA, the CDR3 is TGTGCCAGCAGCCAAGGGGGCTCTTTATCCTTCTACACCTTC.

J is TRBJ2-7 and V is TRBV6-6; D might be TRBD1 (8 bases). The CDR3 has 15 amino acids. The germline gives CDR1 MNHNY, CDR2 SVGAGI (reference sequence). V lost 2 bases to trimming and J lost 3 bases, with 14 bases between them. CDR3 sequence reads: CASSYPTGEGYEQYF. The CDR3 coding sequence is TGTGCCAGCAGTTACCCGACAGGGGAGGGCTACGAGCAGTACTTC.

This chain links TRBV6-1 with TRBJ1-3; D gene unclear. Trimming shortened V by 3 bases and J by 4 bases, and 10 bases separated the two germline ends. The CDR3 sequence is 14 residues long. Germline CDR1 is MNHNS and CDR2 is SASEGT. This chain's CDR3 is CASSEERPGNTIYF. The CDR3 nucleotides are TGTGCCAGCAGTGAGGAGAGGCCGGGAAACACCATATATTTT.

V is TRBV28 and J is TRBJ2-5; 7 nucleotides match TRBD2. Trimming cost V 6 bases and J 2 bases; bases outside gene matches: 6. CDR3 size: 14 residues. CDR1 is MDHEN, CDR2 SYDVKM, per germline. The CDR3 nucleotides read TGTGCCAGCAGCCCCGGGGGGACTCAAGAGACCCAGTACTTC. It specifies CASSPGGTQETQYF.

The chain recombines TRBV9 with TRBJ2-1, with a weak D call TRBD2 (6 bases). In germline, CDR1 is SGDLS, CDR2 YYNGEE. Trimming left V 0 bases short and J 4 bases short, with 11 bases between. This CDR3 has 15 amino acids. CDR3 nucleotides: TGTGCCAGCAGCGTAGAAGGTAGCGGTTACAATGAGCAGTTCTTC. Protein product: CASSVEGSGYNEQFF.

This clone was detected a few times. CDR3 protein: CASSALRALIAQPQHF. In nucleotides, the CDR3 is TGTGCCAGTAGTGCCTTGAGGGCCCTCATCGCTCAGCCCCAGCATTTT. The chain recombines TRBV19 with TRBJ1-5, with D unclear. V was clipped by 5 bases and J by 6 bases, with 20 bases between them. The CDR3 contains 16 residues. From germline, CDR1 is LNHDA and CDR2 SQIVND (reference sequence).

This rearrangement joins TRBV21-1 to TRBJ1-2; the table calls TRBD1, which could not be checked here. TRBV21-1 is labeled a pseudogene. The CDR3 runs 17 residues. The chain's CDR3 is CASSNDRLSYYNYGYTF. CDR3 nucleotide sequence: TGTGCCAGCAGCAACGACAGACTCTCCTATTATAACTATGGCTACACCTTC.

This chain links TRBV19 with TRBJ2-7, with TRBD2 matching 10 bases. V lost 4 bases and J lost 3; bases outside the gene matches: 3. In germline, CDR1 is LNHDA, CDR2 SQIVND (reference sequence). The CDR3 covers 14 residues. The CDR3 protein is CASSTLAGIYEQYF. In DNA, the CDR3 is TGTGCCAGTAGTACACTAGCGGGGATCTACGAGCAGTACTTC.

The V gene is TRBV30, the J gene TRBJ2-5; TRBD1 matches 7 bases. Germline CDR1 is GTSNPN and CDR2 is SVGIG (reference sequence). CDR3 length: 14 amino acids. Unmatched junction bases numbered 8, after V lost 3 bases and J lost 4 bases. The CDR3 DNA sequence: TGTGCCTGGAGCACCCAGGGGGTGAGAGAGACCCAGTACTTC. This codes for CAWSTQGVRETQYF.

The chain carries TRBV7-9 and TRBJ1-4; 8 bases line up with TRBD1. The CDR3 has 14 residues. Germline lookup yields CDR1 SEHNR and CDR2 FQNEAQ (reference sequence). With V trimmed by 8 bases and J by 8 bases, 10 bases remained unmatched. The CDR3 coding sequence is TGTGCCAGCCGATTCGGGACAGGCGAGGAAAAACTGTTTTTT. Its translation is CASRFGTGEEKLFF. Full variable domain (outside the CDR3, taken from reference TRBV7-9 and TRBJ1-4): DTGVSQNPRHKITKRGQNVTFRCDPISEHNRLYWYRQTLGQGPEFLTYFQNEAQLEKSRLLSDRFSAERPKGSFSTLEIQRTEQGDSAMYLCASRFGTGEEKLFFGSGTQLSVL.

This chain links TRBV28 with TRBJ2-3; 14 nucleotides agree with TRBD2. With 6 bases clipped from V and 4 bases from J, the junction kept 12 bases outside the gene matches. The CDR3 extends over 18 amino acids. The V gene's germline CDR1 is MDHEN and CDR2 SYDVKM. The CDR3 sequence: CASSLRGLAGDLADTQYF. The DNA of the CDR3 is TGTGCCAGCAGCCTCCGGGGACTAGCGGGAGATTTAGCAGATACGCAGTATTTT.

The count of this clone is one. V gene TRBV10-3 combines with J gene TRBJ2-7, with TRBD1 matching 12 bases. The CDR3 covers 18 residues. Per the germline V gene, CDR1 is ENHRY and CDR2 is SYGVKD. The trim removed 4 bases at V and 2 bases at J, leaving 12 bases unmatched. CDR3 in DNA: TGTGCCATCAGTGGGGGTCGGGGACAGGGGGCCTCGGCCTACGAGCAGTACTTC. It is translated as CAISGGRGQGASAYEQYF.

This chain joins TRBV5-1 and TRBJ2-1, with 7 bases identical to TRBD1. After removal of 0 bases from V and 8 bases from J, the junction contained 8 bases not matched to a gene. This CDR3 comprises 15 residues. Germline CDR1 SGHRS, CDR2 YFSETQ. The CDR3 region is CASSLGAGGRDEQFF. CDR3 nucleotides: TGCGCCAGCAGCTTGGGGGCAGGGGGTCGTGATGAGCAGTTCTTC.

This chain uses TRBV7-2 with TRBJ2-6; D may be TRBD2 (7 bases). This CDR3 region has 17 residues. Germline assignment: CDR1 SGHTA and CDR2 FQGNSA. Trimming stripped 5 bases from V and 4 bases from J, with 18 bases between. CDR3: CASSEGGGRAGANVLTF. CDR3 in DNA: TGTGCCAGCAGCGAGGGGGGGGGTAGGGCCGGGGCCAACGTCCTGACTTTC. Looking up the rest from reference TRBV7-2 and TRBJ2-6 gives the full variable domain: GAGVSQSPSNKVTEKGKDVELRCDPISGHTALYWYRQSLGQGLEFLIYFQGNSAPDKSGLPSDRFSAERTGGSVSTLTIQRTQQEDSAVYLCASSEGGGRAGANVLTFGAGSRLTVL.